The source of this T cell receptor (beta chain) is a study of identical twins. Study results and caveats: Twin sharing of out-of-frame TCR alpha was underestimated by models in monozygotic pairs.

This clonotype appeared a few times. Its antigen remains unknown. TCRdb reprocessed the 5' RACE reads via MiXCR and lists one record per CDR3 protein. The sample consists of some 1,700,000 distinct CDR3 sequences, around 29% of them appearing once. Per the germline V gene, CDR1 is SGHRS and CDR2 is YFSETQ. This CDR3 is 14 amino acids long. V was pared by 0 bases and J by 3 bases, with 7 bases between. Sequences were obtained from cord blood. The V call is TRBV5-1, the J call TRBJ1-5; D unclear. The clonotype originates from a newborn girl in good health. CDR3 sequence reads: CASSLDSLNQPQHF. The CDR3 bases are TGCGCCAGCAGCTTGGACAGCCTCAATCAGCCCCAGCATTTT.